This T cell receptor beta chain came from a study of Graves' ophthalmopathy and Graves' hyperthyroidism. The wider study: Peripheral blood (taken before any treatment) was collected at initial diagnosis.

V dropped 5 bases and J dropped 0 bases, with 17 bases sitting between them. Germline lookup yields CDR1 SEHNR and CDR2 FQNEAQ (reference sequence). The CDR3 spans 18 residues. RNA transcripts provided the template for amplifying TCR beta CDR3 regions. The first-round RT-PCR employed HTBI primers together with the Qiagen OneStep RT-PCR kit. A multiplex PCR was then performed as the second round. TCRdb redid the calling of the multiplex PCR reads with MiXCR, one entry per CDR3 protein. The sample contains 500,000 to 800,000 distinct CDR3 sequences, about two fifths of which appear only once. This clonotype was counted many times. Each donor who had ophthalmopathy showed moderate-to-severe activity, a CAS of ≥3, a NOSPECS of ≥4, and a duration under 3 months. Establishment of the diagnosis relied upon clinical symptoms, serum thyroxine, TRAb, thyroid ultrasound and orbital computed tomography.

This TCR came from an adult man with Graves' ophthalmopathy. The V call is TRBV7-9, the J call TRBJ2-6, with D tentatively TRBD1 or TRBD2 (5 bases each). The sequenced sample consisted of peripheral blood. The CDR3 is CASSPWDVGASGANVLTF. Here the CDR3 DNA reads TGTGCCAGCAGCCCCTGGGACGTTGGGGCCTCTGGGGCCAACGTCCTGACTTTC.